This T cell receptor (beta chain) was recorded in a study of T cells of healthy individuals. The V gene lost 1 base and the J gene lost 4 bases, with 14 bases spanning the gap. Germline values: CDR1 GTSNPN, CDR2 SVGIG (reference sequence). This CDR3 comprises 15 residues. TCRdb fed the 5' RACE reads into MiXCR, producing one record per CDR3 protein. Of around 63,000 distinct CDR3 sequences listed, roughly 15% are singletons. This clonotype was obtained from a human donor in good health. V usage is TRBV30 and J usage is TRBJ2-1; a weak D match, TRBD2 (6 bases). CDR3 nucleotides: TGTGCCTGGAGTGCGGGGGACGGCCGTTACAATGAGCAGTTCTTC. Protein product: CAWSAGDGRYNEQFF.